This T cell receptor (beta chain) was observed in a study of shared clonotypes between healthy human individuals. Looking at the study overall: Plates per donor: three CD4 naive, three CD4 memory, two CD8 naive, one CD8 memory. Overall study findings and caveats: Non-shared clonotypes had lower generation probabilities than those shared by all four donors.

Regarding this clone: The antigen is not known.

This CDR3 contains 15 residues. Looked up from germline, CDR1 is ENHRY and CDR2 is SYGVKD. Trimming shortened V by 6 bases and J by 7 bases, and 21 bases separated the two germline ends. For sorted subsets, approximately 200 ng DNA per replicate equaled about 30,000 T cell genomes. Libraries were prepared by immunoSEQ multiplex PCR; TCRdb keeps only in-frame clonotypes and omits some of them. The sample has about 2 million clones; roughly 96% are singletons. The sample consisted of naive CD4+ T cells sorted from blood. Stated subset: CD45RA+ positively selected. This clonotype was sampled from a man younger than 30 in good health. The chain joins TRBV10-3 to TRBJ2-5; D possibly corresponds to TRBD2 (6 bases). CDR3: CAIRSGRELKGTQYF. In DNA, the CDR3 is TGTGCCATCAGATCGGGACGGGAGCTGAAGGGGACCCAGTACTTC.